These T cell receptor beta chains were read from a single sample in a study of T-cell memory formation after mild COVID-19. One entry per CDR3 protein, called by TCRdb with MiXCR from the 5' RACE reads. This sample yields 450,000 or so distinct CDR3 sequences, of which approximately 23% are seen a single time; around 13% belongs to the top ten. The sequenced sample was PBMCs or a T cell subset sorted from them (not recorded which). All receptors come from an adult woman who had mild COVID-19 (a few samples of this study predate the infection). Cell type and time point are not known. Each CDR3 is given with its conserved first and last residue. A D gene is named only where the DNA matches it firmly. For some rows the clone size is stated as once, few or many, or as a class when expanded; others skip it.

clone size	J gene	D gene	V gene	CDR3 DNA	CDR3 protein
.	TRBJ2-7	TRBD2	TRBV28	TGTGCCAGCAGTTTTCAGGGCCAAACTAGCGGGGGGTTCTCCTACGAGCAGTACTTC	CASSFQGQTSGGFSYEQYF
.	TRBJ2-5	TRBD2	TRBV3-1	TGTGCCAGCAGGGCGGGGGGAGTGTACCAAGAGACCCAGTACTTC	CASRAGGVYQETQYF
.	TRBJ1-1	.	TRBV12-3/TRBV12-4	TGTGCCAGCAGTTTAGGGTCGGGGGCCCCGAACACTGAAGCTTTCTTT	CASSLGSGAPNTEAFF
.	TRBJ2-5	.	TRBV7-8	TGTGCCAGCACGCGAGTAACGGGGTCGGGCGGAGAGACCCAGTACTTC	CASTRVTGSGGETQYF
.	TRBJ1-1	.	TRBV6-1	TGTGCCAGCCCAAAGGGGGTCATGAACACTGAAGCTTTCTTT	CASPKGVMNTEAFF
.	TRBJ2-7	TRBD1	TRBV28	TGTGCCAGCAGCCCACAGTCCGGGACAGGGACCGACGAGCAGTACTTC	CASSPQSGTGTDEQYF
.	TRBJ2-6	.	TRBV2	TGTGCCAGCAGTGGGGAAAACTCTGGGGCCAACGTCCTGACTTTC	CASSGENSGANVLTF
.	TRBJ2-2	.	TRBV3-1	TGTGCCAGCAGCCAGCCGGGTGAGACCGGGGAGCTGTTTTTT	CASSQPGETGELFF
few	TRBJ1-6	.	TRBV25-1	TGTGCCAGCGAGAGAGGGGTTGATGGTAATTCACCCCTCCACTTT	CASERGVDGNSPLHF
.	TRBJ2-7	.	TRBV18	TGTGCCAGCGCACCAAGGGGCCTAGGGTCCTACGAGCAGTACTTC	CASAPRGLGSYEQYF
.	TRBJ2-7	TRBD1	TRBV7-9	TGTGCCAGCAGCTCGTGGACGGACAGGGGGCACTACGAGCAGTACTTC	CASSSWTDRGHYEQYF
few	TRBJ2-7	TRBD2	TRBV5-4	TGTGCCAGCAGCTTGGCGGGACTAGCGGGAGGGCCCCCCTACGAGCAGTACTTC	CASSLAGLAGGPPYEQYF
few	TRBJ1-2	.	TRBV20-1	TGCAGTGCTAGTCTGCCGGGACCCTGGGGCTACACCTTC	CSASLPGPWGYTF